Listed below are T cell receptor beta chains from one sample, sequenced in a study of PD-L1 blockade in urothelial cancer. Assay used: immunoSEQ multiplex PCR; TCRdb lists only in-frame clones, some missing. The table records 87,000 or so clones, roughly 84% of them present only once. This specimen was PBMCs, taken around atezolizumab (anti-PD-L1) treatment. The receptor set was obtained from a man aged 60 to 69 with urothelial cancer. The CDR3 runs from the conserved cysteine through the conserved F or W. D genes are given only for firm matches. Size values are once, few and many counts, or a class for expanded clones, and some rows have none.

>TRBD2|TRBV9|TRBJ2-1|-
TGTGCCAGCAGCGTAGGCAGGGCTAGCGGGAGGTACAATGAGCAGTTCTTC
CASSVGRASGRYNEQFF
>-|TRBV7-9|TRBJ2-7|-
TGTGCCAGCAGCGCCTCCATTAGCTACGAGCAGTACTTC
CASSASISYEQYF
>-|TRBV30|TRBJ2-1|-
TGTGCCTGGAGTCTTCAGGGCCCCGGTCGTGGTGAGCAGTTCTTC
CAWSLQGPGRGEQFF
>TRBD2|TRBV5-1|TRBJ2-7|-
TGCGCCAGCAGCTCTGGCAGAGTAGCGGGAGTCTACGAGCAGTACTTC
CASSSGRVAGVYEQYF
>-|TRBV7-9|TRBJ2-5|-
TGTGCCAGCAGCTTAGCAGGTCTCACAGGGAAAGAAGAGACCCAGTACTTC
CASSLAGLTGKEETQYF
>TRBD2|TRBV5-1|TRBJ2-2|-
TGCGCCAGCAGCTCCTCAACTAGCGGGGGACTCGCCGGGGAGCTGTTTTTT
CASSSSTSGGLAGELFF
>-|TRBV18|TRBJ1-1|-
TGTGCCAGCTCACCATCAGTGGACACTGAAGCTTTCTTT
CASSPSVDTEAFF
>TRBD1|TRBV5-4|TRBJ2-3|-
TGTGCCAGCAGCTCTGACATGGGGACAGGAGAAACAGATACGCAGTATTTT
CASSSDMGTGETDTQYF
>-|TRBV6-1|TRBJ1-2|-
TGTGCCAGCAGTGAATGGGCTGGCTACACCTTC
CASSEWAGYTF
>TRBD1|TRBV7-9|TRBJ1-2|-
TGTGCCAGCAGCGCGGGGACAGCATTTAACTATGGCTACACCTTC
CASSAGTAFNYGYTF
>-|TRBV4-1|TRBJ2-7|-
TGCGCCAGCAGCCTCCGATTCCAGGGAAATTGGTACGAGCAGTACTTC
CASSLRFQGNWYEQYF
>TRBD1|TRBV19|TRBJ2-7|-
TGTGCCAGTAGTATCATGGCAGGGGGAAGTGAGCAGTACTTC
CASSIMAGGSEQYF
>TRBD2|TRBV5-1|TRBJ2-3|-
TGCGCCAGCAGCTACGCTAGCGGGCCCAGCACAGATACGCAGTATTTT
CASSYASGPSTDTQYF
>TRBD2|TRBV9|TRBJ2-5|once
TGTGCCAGCAGCCTAGCGGGGAAACACCAAGAGACCCAGTACTTC
CASSLAGKHQETQYF
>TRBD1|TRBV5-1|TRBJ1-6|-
TGCGCCAGCAGCGTGGACAGGGTTAATTCACCCCTCCACTTT
CASSVDRVNSPLHF
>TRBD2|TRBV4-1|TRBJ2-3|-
TGCGCCAGCAGCCCTGGGACTAGCGGGAACACAGATACGCAGTATTTT
CASSPGTSGNTDTQYF
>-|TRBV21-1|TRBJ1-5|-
TGTGCCAGCAGCAAAAGGCTGGGGCTACATCAGCCCCAGCATTTT
CASSKRLGLHQPQHF
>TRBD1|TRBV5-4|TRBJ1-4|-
TGTGCCAGCAGCCGGACAGGGGGCGGCGTCAATGAAAAACTGTTTTTT
CASSRTGGGVNEKLFF
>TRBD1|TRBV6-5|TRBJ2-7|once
TGTGCCAGCAGTCAAACCGGGACAGGGGTTTACGAGCAGTACTTC
CASSQTGTGVYEQYF
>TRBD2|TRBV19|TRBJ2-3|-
TGTGCCAGTAGTATAGGGACCCCGGGACTAGCGGGGCGCACAGATACGCAGTATTTT
CASSIGTPGLAGRTDTQYF
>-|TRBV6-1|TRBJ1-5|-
TGTGCCAGCAGTGAAGCCTCCGGTTTCTCCAATCAGCCCCAGCATTTT
CASSEASGFSNQPQHF
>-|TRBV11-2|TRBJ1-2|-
TGTGCCAGCAGCTTCCAGGGGAACTATGGCTACACCTTC
CASSFQGNYGYTF
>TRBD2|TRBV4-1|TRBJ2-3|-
TGCGCCAGCAGCCAAGAAAGGGGGACTAGCGGGGGGGCCGCAGATACGCAGTATTTT
CASSQERGTSGGAADTQYF
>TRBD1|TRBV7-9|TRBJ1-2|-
TGTGCCAGCATATGGGGACAGGGGAGCGGCTACACCTTC
CASIWGQGSGYTF
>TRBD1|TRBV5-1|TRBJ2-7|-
TGCGCCAGCAGCGTCGAGGACAGGGGGAGTGAGCAGTACTTC
CASSVEDRGSEQYF
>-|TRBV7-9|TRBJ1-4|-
TGTGCCAGCATGCAAGACAGTCCCGGAAAACTGTTTTTT
CASMQDSPGKLFF
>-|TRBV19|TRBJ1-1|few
TGTGCCAGTACCCCGGAGGGAGGTATGGGGCAAGGTGAAGCTTTCTTT
CASTPEGGMGQGEAFF
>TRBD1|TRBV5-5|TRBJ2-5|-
TGTGCCAGCAGCTACCTTGGACAGGGGCTTTGGGGGACCCAGTACTTC
CASSYLGQGLWGTQYF
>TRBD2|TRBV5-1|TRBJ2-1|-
TGCGCCAGCAGCTTGGTTGCTAGCGGGAGAACAGGGAATGAGCAGTTCTTC
CASSLVASGRTGNEQFF
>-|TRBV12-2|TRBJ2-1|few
TGTGCAAGTCGCTTAGATTCCCGGGACAGGGGACCGGCTCTTGGTCGGGGCAGTGAGCAGTTCTTC
CASRLDSRDRGPALGRGSEQFF
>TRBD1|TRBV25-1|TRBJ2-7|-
TGTGCCAGCAGTGAATGGGACAGTCAGATTACGAGGCAGTACTTC
CASSEWDSQITRQYF
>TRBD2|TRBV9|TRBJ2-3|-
TGTGCCAGCAGCCATGGGACTAACTTTAAAACAGATACGCAGTATTTT
CASSHGTNFKTDTQYF
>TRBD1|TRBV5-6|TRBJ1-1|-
TGTGCCAGCAACTGGAGGGGGACAGGGGTGACTGAAGCTTTCTTT
CASNWRGTGVTEAFF
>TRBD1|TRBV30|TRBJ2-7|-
TGTGCCTGGAAAGGACAGGGCTTTTCATACTACGAGCAGTACTTC
CAWKGQGFSYYEQYF
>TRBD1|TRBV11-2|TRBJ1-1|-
TGTGCCAGCAGCTCCTCAGGGGGCATGAACACTGAAGCTTTCTTT
CASSSSGGMNTEAFF
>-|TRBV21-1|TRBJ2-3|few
TGTGCCAGCAGCAAAGCCCGAGCCCAGGTTACAGATACGCAGTATTTT
CASSKARAQVTDTQYF
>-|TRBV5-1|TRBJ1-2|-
TGCGCCAGCAGGGTCGGGGGGACCGAAAGCTATGGCTACACCTTC
CASRVGGTESYGYTF
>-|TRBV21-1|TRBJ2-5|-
TGTGCCAGCAGCAAAGAAGTCAGGCCTCCAGAGACCCAGTACTTC
CASSKEVRPPETQYF
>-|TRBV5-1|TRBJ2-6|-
TGCGCCAGCAGCCCTAGGCGGTCAGGGGTAGACGGGGCCAACGTCCTGACTTTC
CASSPRRSGVDGANVLTF
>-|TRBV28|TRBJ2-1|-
TGTGCCAGCAGTCCCGACGCTGGCGGGAAAATCTTCTTC
CASSPDAGGKIFF
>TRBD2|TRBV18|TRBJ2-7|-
TGTGCCAGCTCACCGTCTTTTAGCGGGAGTTACGAGCAGTACTTC
CASSPSFSGSYEQYF
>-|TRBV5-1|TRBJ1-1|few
TGCGCCAGCAGGGCGGCAGGGCTAAACACTGAAGCTTTCTTT
CASRAAGLNTEAFF
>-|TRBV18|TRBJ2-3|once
TGTGCCAGCTCACCAGGAGGGTTCACAGATACGCAGTATTTT
CASSPGGFTDTQYF
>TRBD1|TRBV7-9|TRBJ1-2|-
TGTGCCAGCAGCAAGACAGGGGGTGACTATGGCTACACCTTC
CASSKTGGDYGYTF
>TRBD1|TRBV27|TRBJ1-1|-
TGTGCCAGCAAAAAGACAGGGGCAAACACTGAAGCTTTCTTT
CASKKTGANTEAFF
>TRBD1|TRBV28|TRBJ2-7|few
TGTGCCAGCAGTCCCGCGACAGGGGCTAAGCAGTACTTC
CASSPATGAKQYF
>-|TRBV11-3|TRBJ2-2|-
TGTGCCAGCAGCTCCACTTACAACACCGGGGAGCTGTTTTTT
CASSSTYNTGELFF
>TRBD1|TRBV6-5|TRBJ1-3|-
TGTGCCAGCAGTCGACAGGGACGAAACACCATATATTTT
CASSRQGRNTIYF
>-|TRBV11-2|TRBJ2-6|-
TGTGCCAGCAGCCCACGGACAGACCCCTTCTCTGGGGCCAACGTCCTGACTTTC
CASSPRTDPFSGANVLTF
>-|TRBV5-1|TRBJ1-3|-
TGCGCCAGCAGCTTGGACCAGGGAACTGGAAACACCATATATTTT
CASSLDQGTGNTIYF
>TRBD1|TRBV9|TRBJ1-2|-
TGTGCCAGCAGCGACTCACAGGGGGCGCACGGCTACACCTTC
CASSDSQGAHGYTF
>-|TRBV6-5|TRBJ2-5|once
TGTGCCAGCGGGAGAGAGACCCAGTACTTC
CASGRETQYF
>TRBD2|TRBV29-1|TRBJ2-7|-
TGCAGCGTCGGATCGGTGTCTAGCGGGAGGTACTCCTACGAGCAGTACTTC
CSVGSVSSGRYSYEQYF
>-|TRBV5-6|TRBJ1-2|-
TGTGCCAGCAGACCCATTGCGAGCCCTATGCGGAACACCTTC
CASRPIASPMRNTF
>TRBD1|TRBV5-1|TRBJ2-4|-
TGCGCCAGCAGCTTCCTCGGACAGGGAAACATTCAGTACTTC
CASSFLGQGNIQYF